This is a list of T cell receptor beta chains from one sample in a study of shared clonotypes between healthy human individuals. Sequencing was performed with immunoSEQ multiplex PCR; in TCRdb, only in-frame clones are kept and a portion is missing. The table shows around 2,000,000 clones, with around 96% occurring only once. Sequencing used naive CD8+ T cells sorted from blood. These receptors originate from a man aged 18 to 30 in good health. CDR3s include the opening cysteine and the closing phenylalanine or tryptophan. D genes are given only for firm matches. Part of the rows lack a size; the others show once, few, many or a class for expanded clones.

clone_size	d_call	cdr3_length	v_call	j_call	cdr3_aa	cdr3_nt
NA	TRBD2	15	TRBV19	TRBJ2-7	CASSLLAGVAYEQYF	TGTGCCAGTAGTTTACTAGCGGGTGTAGCCTACGAGCAGTACTTC
NA	TRBD1	17	TRBV7-7	TRBJ1-5	CASSSHPGQGIPQPQHF	TGTGCTAGCAGCTCGCACCCGGGACAGGGGATACCTCAGCCCCAGCATTTT
NA	NA	14	TRBV7-8	TRBJ1-2	CASSEGTVRYGYTF	TGTGCCAGCAGCGAAGGGACGGTTCGCTATGGCTACACCTTC
NA	NA	15	TRBV7-6	TRBJ2-1	CASSHEAHSYNEQFF	TGTGCCAGCAGCCACGAAGCCCACTCCTACAATGAGCAGTTCTTC
NA	NA	13	TRBV27	TRBJ1-5	CASSYEVAQPQHF	TGTGCCAGCAGTTATGAGGTGGCACAGCCCCAGCATTTT
once	NA	12	TRBV5-4	TRBJ1-1	CASSPPGTEAFF	TGTGCCAGCAGCCCCCCGGGAACTGAAGCTTTCTTT
NA	NA	13	TRBV7-9	TRBJ2-3	CASSLASTDTQYF	TGTGCCAGCAGCTTAGCCAGCACAGATACGCAGTATTTT
NA	TRBD2	15	TRBV27	TRBJ2-7	CASSSRTSLAYEQYF	TGTGCCAGCAGTTCGCGGACTAGCCTGGCCTACGAGCAGTACTTC
NA	NA	13	TRBV2	TRBJ2-7	CASSPDGPYEQYF	TGTGCCAGCAGTCCGGACGGACCCTACGAGCAGTACTTC
few	TRBD1	14	TRBV5-6	TRBJ1-5	CASSQGAWNQPQHF	TGTGCCAGCAGCCAGGGGGCTTGGAATCAGCCCCAGCATTTT
NA	NA	13	TRBV18	TRBJ2-3	CASSPPSTDTQYF	TGTGCCAGCTCACCTCCTTCTACAGATACGCAGTATTTT
NA	NA	17	TRBV2	TRBJ1-3	CAGADTRQPQTGNTIYF	TGTGCCGGCGCCGACACGAGGCAACCACAAACTGGAAACACCATATATTTT
NA	TRBD2	14	TRBV5-4	TRBJ2-1	CASSFAGGYNEQFF	TGTGCCAGCAGCTTTGCGGGGGGATACAATGAGCAGTTCTTC
once	TRBD1	17	TRBV5-6	TRBJ2-5	CASSLELEGARGETQYF	TGTGCCAGCAGCTTGGAATTAGAGGGGGCGCGCGGAGAGACCCAGTACTTC
NA	TRBD1	15	TRBV4-1	TRBJ2-1	CASSQKSQGNNEQFF	TGCGCCAGCAGCCAGAAGTCACAGGGGAACAATGAGCAGTTCTTC
NA	NA	12	TRBV19	TRBJ2-7	CASSDTLYEQYF	TGTGCCAGTAGTGACACCCTCTACGAGCAGTACTTC
NA	TRBD1	20	TRBV4-1	TRBJ1-4	CASSQEGGQGAGESNEKLFF	TGCGCCAGCAGCCAAGAAGGGGGACAGGGGGCGGGTGAATCTAATGAAAAACTGTTTTTT